Detailed here is one TCR beta chain. Its specificity is unknown. This record comes from a study of radiotherapy plus CTLA-4 blockade in lung cancer. Study overall: Of the patients, 18% showed objective responses and roughly 34% attained disease control. The study, taken as a whole, reports: In blood, early T cell clone dynamics reportedly predicted response best, together with interferon-beta. After treatment with radiotherapy plus ipilimumab, TCR clones that came from the tumor expanded in blood.

Treatment of patients with chemo-refractory metastatic non-small-cell lung cancer consisted of focal radiation plus CTLA-4 blockade with ipilimumab. The CDR3 has 19 residues. The V end lost 5 bases, the J end lost 0 bases, and 23 bases lay between the germline ends. Germline CDR1 is SGHAT and CDR2 is FQNNGV. TCRdb keeps only in-frame clones here, not all; method: immunoSEQ multiplex PCR. The sample lists approximately 72,000 clones, 78% occurring once. The sample here was peripheral blood, taken from a patient treated with radiotherapy plus ipilimumab. The rearrangement joins TRBV11-2 to TRBJ1-3; D is ambiguous. The receptor was isolated from a human donor with non-small cell lung cancer who had a complete response to radiotherapy plus ipilimumab. This CDR3 reads CASSGNWVSRRHSGNTIYF. The CDR3 bases are TGTGCCAGCAGCGGGAATTGGGTCTCGAGGAGACACTCTGGAAACACCATATATTTT.